A single TCR beta chain is shown here with its context. What it binds is unknown. This specimen comes from a study of T cell clonotyping in hematopoietic cell transplantation. Overall study context: Recipients' pretransplant samples followed cytoreduction.

This CDR3 spans 13 amino acids. Germline V lookup: CDR1 ENHRY, CDR2 SYGVKD. The V and J ends lost 4 bases and 6 bases respectively, with 12 bases between them. Time point in this sample: recipient sample about 28 days before transplant, after cytoreduction. Notes on the study in general: At the given depth, recipient repertoires were over 97% de novo clonotypes. Pathologically expanded recipient clonotypes increased progressively from day 30 to day 180 as diversity fell. Without cell sorting, CD4 versus CD8 contributions remain unresolved.

Sequencing used immunoSEQ multiplex PCR; TCRdb keeps in-frame clones, though not all of them. Seen here are about 20,000 clones, 85% to 90% observed once, and the top ten hold 3.7%. Specimen: peripheral blood mononuclear cells, collected before stem cell transplant. The origin of this receptor is a man aged 18 to 29 with biphenotypic leukemia. Some clones in this sample may be carry-over from other donors' samples. This chain uses TRBV10-3 with TRBJ1-1, with a possible D match to TRBD1 (5 bases). This CDR3 is CAISARVGAEAFF. Here the CDR3 DNA reads TGTGCCATCAGTGCGAGGGTAGGGGCTGAAGCTTTCTTT.